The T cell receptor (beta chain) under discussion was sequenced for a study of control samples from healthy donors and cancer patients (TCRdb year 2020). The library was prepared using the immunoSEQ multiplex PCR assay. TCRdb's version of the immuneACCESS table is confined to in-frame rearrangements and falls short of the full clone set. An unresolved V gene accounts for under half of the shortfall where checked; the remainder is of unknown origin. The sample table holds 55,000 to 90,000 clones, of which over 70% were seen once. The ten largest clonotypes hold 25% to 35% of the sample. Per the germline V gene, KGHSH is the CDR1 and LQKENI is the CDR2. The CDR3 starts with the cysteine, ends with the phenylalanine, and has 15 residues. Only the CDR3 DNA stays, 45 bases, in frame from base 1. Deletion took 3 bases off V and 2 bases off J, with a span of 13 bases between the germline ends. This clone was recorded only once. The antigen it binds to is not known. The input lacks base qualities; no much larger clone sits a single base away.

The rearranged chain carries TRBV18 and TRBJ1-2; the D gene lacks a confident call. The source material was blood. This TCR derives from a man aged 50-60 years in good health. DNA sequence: TGTGCCAGCTCACCCCCGGTGGGTGGGAACTATGGCTACACCTTC. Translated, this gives CASSPPVGGNYGYTF. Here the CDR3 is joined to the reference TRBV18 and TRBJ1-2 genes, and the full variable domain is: NAGVMQNPRHLVRRRGQEARLRCSPMKGHSHVYWYRQLPEEGLKFMVYLQKENIIDESGMPKERFSAEFPKEGPSILRIQQVVRGDSAAYFCASSPPVGGNYGYTFGSGTRLTVV.